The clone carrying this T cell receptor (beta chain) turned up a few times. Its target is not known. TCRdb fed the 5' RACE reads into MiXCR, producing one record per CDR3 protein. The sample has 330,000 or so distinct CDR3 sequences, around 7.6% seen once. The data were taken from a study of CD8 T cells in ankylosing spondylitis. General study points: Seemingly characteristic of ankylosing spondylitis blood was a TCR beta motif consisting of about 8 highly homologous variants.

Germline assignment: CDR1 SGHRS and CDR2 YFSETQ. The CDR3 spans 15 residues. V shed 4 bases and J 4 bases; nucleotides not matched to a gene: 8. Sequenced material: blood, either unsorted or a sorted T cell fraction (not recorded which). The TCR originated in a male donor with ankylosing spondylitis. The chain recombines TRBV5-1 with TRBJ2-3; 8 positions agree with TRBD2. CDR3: CASSTGLVGADTQYF. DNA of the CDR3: TGCGCCAGCAGCACGGGACTAGTAGGGGCAGATACGCAGTATTTT.